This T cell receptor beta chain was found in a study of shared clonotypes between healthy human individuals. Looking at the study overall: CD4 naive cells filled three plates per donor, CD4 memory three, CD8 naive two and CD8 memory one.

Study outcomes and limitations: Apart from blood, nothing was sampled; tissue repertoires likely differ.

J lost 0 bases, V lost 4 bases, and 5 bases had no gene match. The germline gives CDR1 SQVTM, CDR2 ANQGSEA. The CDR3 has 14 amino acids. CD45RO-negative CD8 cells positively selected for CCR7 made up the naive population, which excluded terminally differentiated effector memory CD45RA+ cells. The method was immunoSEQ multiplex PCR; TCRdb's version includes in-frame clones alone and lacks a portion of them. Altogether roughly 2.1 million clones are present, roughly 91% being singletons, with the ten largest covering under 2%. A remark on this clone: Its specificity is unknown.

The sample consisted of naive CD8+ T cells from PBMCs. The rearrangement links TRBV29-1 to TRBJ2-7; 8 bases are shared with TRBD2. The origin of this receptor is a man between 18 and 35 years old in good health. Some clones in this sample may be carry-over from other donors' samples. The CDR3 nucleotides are TGCAGCGTTGCCTTTAGCGGGGTCTCCTACGAGCAGTACTTC. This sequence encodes CSVAFSGVSYEQYF.